A selection of T cell receptor beta chains follows, all from one sample in a study of blood T cell repertoires in COVID-19. TCRdb keeps only in-frame clones here, not all; method: immunoSEQ multiplex PCR. The repertoire has about 170,000 clones, about 92% of them found once; the top ten carry approximately 4.9%. Sample: peripheral blood. The receptors originated from a man aged 25-45 years with COVID-19, enrolled during active disease. Each CDR3 is given with its conserved first and last residue. The D gene is left open where the match is weak. Clone size appears in some rows only: once, few, many, or a class for an expanded clone.

clone_size	v_call	d_call	j_call	cdr3_aa	cdr3_nt
NA	TRBV7-6	TRBD1	TRBJ1-1	CASSLMTGLNTEAFF	TGTGCCAGCAGCTTAATGACAGGGCTGAACACTGAAGCTTTCTTT
NA	TRBV4-1	NA	TRBJ2-2	CASSPRGPNTGELFF	TGCGCCAGCAGCCCTAGGGGCCCGAACACCGGGGAGCTGTTTTTT
NA	TRBV4-1	NA	TRBJ1-2	CASSQDLRNYGYTF	TGCGCCAGCAGCCAAGATCTCCGTAACTATGGCTACACCTTC
NA	TRBV6-2/TRBV6-3	TRBD2	TRBJ2-7	CASSYSGTSAKSAGEQYF	TGTGCCAGCAGTTACTCGGGGACTAGCGCCAAGTCGGCCGGCGAGCAGTACTTC
NA	TRBV4-3	TRBD2	TRBJ2-7	CASSPGLAGVYEQYF	TGCGCCAGCAGCCCCGGACTAGCGGGAGTTTACGAGCAGTACTTC
few	TRBV5-6	NA	TRBJ1-3	CASSAYIRTSDGNTIYF	TGTGCCAGCAGCGCGTACATAAGGACATCCGATGGAAACACCATATATTTT
NA	TRBV18	NA	TRBJ2-7	CASSRGQARYEQYF	TGTGCCAGCTCACGGGGGCAGGCCCGCTACGAGCAGTACTTC
once	TRBV9	TRBD2	TRBJ2-1	CASSVEGGRWNEQFF	TGTGCCAGCAGCGTGGAGGGCGGGAGGTGGAATGAGCAGTTCTTC
NA	TRBV4-3	NA	TRBJ2-7	CASSQDVRSSYEQYF	TGCGCCAGCAGCCAAGATGTCCGGAGCTCCTACGAGCAGTACTTC
NA	TRBV2	TRBD2	TRBJ2-3	CASSSVSGLLTDTQYF	TGTGCCAGCAGTAGCGTTTCGGGACTATTAACGGATACGCAGTATTTT
NA	TRBV6-2/TRBV6-3	NA	TRBJ2-2	CASSPGTANTGELFF	TGTGCCAGCAGTCCCGGGACTGCGAACACCGGGGAGCTGTTTTTT
NA	TRBV6-5	TRBD1	TRBJ1-1	CASSMGQGGEAFF	TGTGCCAGCAGTATGGGACAGGGCGGTGAAGCTTTCTTT
NA	TRBV7-2	NA	TRBJ1-1	CASSLAAGVNTEAFF	TGTGCCAGCAGCTTAGCCGCAGGGGTAAACACTGAAGCTTTCTTT
few	TRBV18	TRBD2	TRBJ2-1	CASSPQAPSGTFYNEQFF	TGTGCCAGCTCACCTCAGGCTCCTAGCGGGACCTTTTACAATGAGCAGTTCTTC
NA	TRBV3-1/TRBV3-2	NA	TRBJ1-1	CASSAPQGLDTEAFF	TGTGCCAGCAGCGCCCCACAGGGTCTCGACACTGAAGCTTTCTTT
NA	TRBV20-1	TRBD2	TRBJ2-3	CSASTSGAFTDTQYF	TGCAGTGCTAGTACTAGCGGGGCCTTCACAGATACGCAGTATTTT
NA	TRBV7-8	NA	TRBJ1-5	CASSLARGAHSNQPQHF	TGTGCCAGCAGCTTAGCGCGGGGGGCACATAGCAATCAGCCCCAGCATTTT
few	TRBV6-1	NA	TRBJ1-2	CASSDIQSPYGYTF	TGTGCCAGCAGTGACATACAGAGCCCCTATGGCTACACCTTC
few	TRBV4-3	NA	TRBJ2-1	CASSHYRDNYNEQFF	TGCGCCAGCAGCCATTATCGGGACAACTACAATGAGCAGTTCTTC
NA	TRBV6-5	TRBD2	TRBJ2-7	CASSNSGRISYEQYF	TGTGCCAGCAGTAACAGCGGGAGGATCTCCTACGAGCAGTACTTC
NA	TRBV2	TRBD1	TRBJ1-2	CARRSGDRGYGYTF	TGTGCCAGACGGTCGGGGGACAGGGGATATGGCTACACCTTC
NA	TRBV5-4	NA	TRBJ2-1	CASSLEAGPYNEQFF	TGTGCCAGCAGCTTGGAGGCAGGGCCGTACAATGAGCAGTTCTTC
NA	TRBV4-3	TRBD2	TRBJ2-1	CASSQDWVAGVKQFF	TGCGCCAGCAGCCAAGATTGGGTAGCGGGGGTAAAGCAGTTCTTC
NA	TRBV15	NA	TRBJ2-1	CATSRDRAPYNEQFF	TGTGCCACCAGCAGAGACAGGGCCCCTTACAATGAGCAGTTCTTC
few	TRBV5-1	NA	TRBJ1-2	CASSLSREHNYGYTF	TGCGCCAGCAGCTTGTCGCGGGAGCATAACTATGGCTACACCTTC
NA	TRBV30	TRBD2	TRBJ2-1	CAWSFVTSGTYNEQFF	TGTGCCTGGAGTTTCGTGACTAGCGGGACCTACAATGAGCAGTTCTTC